This T cell receptor (beta chain) was documented in a study of shared clonotypes between healthy human individuals. Profiled with immunoSEQ multiplex PCR; TCRdb holds only in-frame clones, not every one. The table lists about 1 million clones, under 80% of them singletons. The CDR3 is made up of 15 amino acids. The J segment lost 3 bases and the V segment lost 6 bases, leaving 9 bases of the junction unmatched. Germline CDR1 is MNHEY and CDR2 is SVGAGI. The receptor's source is a man between 18 and 35 years old in good health. The genes are TRBV6-5 and TRBJ2-3; 7 bases align to TRBD2. Sequencing was carried out using memory CD4+ T cells sorted from blood. Subset given: CD45RA-negative fraction. The CDR3 reads CASSMGGGSTDTQYF. CDR3 sequence (DNA): TGTGCCAGCAGCATGGGTGGCGGGAGTACAGATACGCAGTATTTT.